Following are 30 T cell receptor beta chains from one sample sequenced in a study of cytomegalovirus exposure and HLA in healthy donors. The PCR made use of 60 Vbeta and 13 Jbeta primers. TCRdb keeps only in-frame clones here, not all; method: immunoSEQ multiplex PCR. The data show around 130,000 clones, 83% seen once. The sequenced material came from PBMCs. These receptors all stem from a girl aged 2 to 10 in good health and CMV-seronegative.

This clone appeared once. The V call is TRBV4-1, the J call TRBJ2-5, with 11 bases fitting TRBD2. V trimming: 4 bases; J trimming: 2 bases; junction bases outside the gene matches: 24. This CDR3 region has 22 residues. The germline gives CDR1 MGHRA, CDR2 YSYEKL. The CDR3 bases are TGCGCCAGCAGCCCTAGGGGGCCTGATCCCGGTTTAGCGGGAGGGAATCAAGAGACCCAGTACTTC. This encodes CASSPRGPDPGLAGGNQETQYF.

The chain couples TRBV19 to TRBJ1-3; D is undetermined. Germline CDR1 is LNHDA and CDR2 is SQIVND (reference sequence). V was pared by 0 bases and J by 1 base, with 16 bases between. This CDR3 has 18 residues. The CDR3 spells CASSIDTSEGASGNTIYF. The CDR3 DNA sequence: TGTGCCAGTAGTATAGATACCTCGGAGGGAGCGTCTGGAAACACCATATATTTT.

J is TRBJ1-2 and V is TRBV7-9; TRBD1 might be the D (5 bases). The CDR3 covers 16 residues. Trimming shortened V by 5 bases and J by 4 bases, and 20 bases separated the two germline ends. Germline V gives CDR1 SEHNR, CDR2 FQNEAQ (reference sequence). As DNA, the CDR3 is TGTGCCAGCAGCCTAGTACAGGTTTCGGCTTTCTATGGCTACACCTTC. Encoded protein: CASSLVQVSAFYGYTF.

This clone has only a few counts. The gene calls are TRBV15 and TRBJ1-3; 7 bases map to TRBD1. CDR3 size: 19 residues. CDR1 is LNHNV and CDR2 is YYDKDF in the germline V gene (reference sequence). Unmatched junction bases numbered 15, after V lost 2 bases and J lost 2 bases. The CDR3 region has the DNA TGTGCCACCAGCAGACAGGCCATTTTCGACAGGGTGCCTGGAAACACCATATATTTT. This gives the protein CATSRQAIFDRVPGNTIYF.

V is TRBV4-3 and J is TRBJ2-1, with no clear D. V was trimmed by 0 bases and J by 3 bases, leaving 9 bases between them. Looked up from germline, CDR1 is LGHNA and CDR2 is YSLEER. The CDR3 sequence is 15 residues long. The CDR3 region is CASSQDTGRYNEQFF. In DNA form, the CDR3 reads TGCGCCAGCAGCCAAGACACTGGGCGCTACAATGAGCAGTTCTTC.

The chain couples TRBV15 to TRBJ2-7; 10 positions agree with TRBD1. After removal of 5 bases from V and 7 bases from J, the junction contained 14 bases not matched to a gene. The V gene's germline CDR1 is LNHNV and CDR2 YYDKDF (reference sequence). CDR3 length equals 16 residues. CDR3 residues: CATSPEIGQGVREQYF. The DNA for the CDR3 is TGTGCCACCAGCCCAGAAATCGGACAGGGGGTTCGGGAGCAGTACTTC.

The rearrangement joins TRBV7-2 to TRBJ2-7; D is ambiguous. Trimming pared 0 bases from V and 2 bases from J, leaving 11 bases between. CDR1 and CDR2 (germline): SGHTA, FQGNSA. The CDR3 is made up of 15 amino acids. DNA of the CDR3: TGTGCCAGCAGCTTAGCGTCAGTAAGAACCTACGAGCAGTACTTC. Protein sequence: CASSLASVRTYEQYF.

The CDR3 sequence: CASSSLSSGDSTDTQYF. The CDR3 nucleotides are TGCGCCAGCAGCTCTCTATCTAGCGGGGATAGCACAGATACGCAGTATTTT. The chain joins TRBV5-1 to TRBJ2-3; 9 positions match TRBD2. The V segment lost 3 bases and the J segment 0 bases; nucleotides outside the gene matches: 8. The CDR3 contains 17 residues. Looked up from germline, CDR1 is SGHRS and CDR2 is YFSETQ.

This clone appeared a few times. V and J are TRBV4-1 and TRBJ2-7; 7 bases line up with TRBD1. Germline trimming cut 3 bases from V and 4 bases from J; bases unmatched to any gene: 18. The CDR3 is made up of 18 amino acids. The V gene's germline CDR1 is MGHRA and CDR2 YSYEKL. CDR3 region: CASSQPIASGGQHYEQYF. The CDR3 nucleotides are TGCGCCAGCAGCCAGCCGATTGCTAGTGGGGGACAGCATTACGAGCAGTACTTC.

The rearrangement uses TRBV10-3 and TRBJ2-7; 8 bases match TRBD2. Germline V CDR1 and CDR2: ENHRY, SYGVKD. The CDR3 runs 13 residues. The V gene end was trimmed by 8 bases and the J gene end by 2 bases; junction bases not matched to a gene: 5. The chain's CDR3 is CAILEREPYEQYF. DNA for the CDR3: TGTGCCATCCTTGAGCGGGAGCCCTACGAGCAGTACTTC.

The chain employs TRBV30 and TRBJ2-1; perhaps TRBD2 as D (5 bases). The CDR3 covers 13 residues. The V gene lost 2 bases and the J gene lost 5 bases, with 10 bases spanning the gap. Germline V gene data show CDR1 as GTSNPN and CDR2 as SVGIG (reference sequence). CDR3 coding DNA: TGTGCCTGGAGTCAGGACTGGAACAATGAGCAGTTCTTC. Translating gives CAWSQDWNNEQFF.

V and J are TRBV27 and TRBJ2-5; 7 nucleotides align to TRBD2. The J call may be faulty, since TRBJ2-7 better matches the DNA end. Germline-derived CDR1 and CDR2 are MNHEY and SMNVEV (reference sequence). The length of the CDR3 is 14 residues. The chain's CDR3 is CASSSWGGEYEQYF. The CDR3 bases are TGTGCCAGCAGTTCTTGGGGGGGGGAGTACGAGCAGTACTTC.

The CDR3 DNA is TGTGCCTGGAGTGTTCCCCGACTAGCGGGAGCGGGCGAGCAGTACTTC. It encodes CAWSVPRLAGAGEQYF. V usage is TRBV30 and J usage is TRBJ2-7, with 12 bases matching TRBD2. CDR1 GTSNPN and CDR2 SVGIG come from the germline V gene (reference sequence). The CDR3 contains 16 residues. V shed 0 bases and J 6 bases; nucleotides not matched to a gene: 9.

The V and J genes are TRBV30 and TRBJ2-3, with TRBD2 as a possible D gene (6 bases). The CDR3 length is 16 residues. From germline, CDR1 is GTSNPN and CDR2 SVGIG (reference sequence). Trimming stripped 2 bases from V and 0 bases from J, with 15 bases between. The CDR3 nucleotides are TGTGCCTGGAGTCCCATTCGCGGGACTAGCACAGATACGCAGTATTTT. Its translation is CAWSPIRGTSTDTQYF.

The rearrangement joins TRBV7-9 to TRBJ1-4; no reliable D call. CDR1 and CDR2 from the germline V gene are SEHNR and FQNEAQ (reference sequence). The CDR3 consists of 14 residues. The V and J ends lost 8 bases and 0 bases respectively, with 10 bases between them. DNA for the CDR3: TGTGCCAGCCGGGGAAGTGCAACTAATGAAAAACTGTTTTTT. This translates into CASRGSATNEKLFF.

V gene TRBV7-2 combines with J gene TRBJ1-3; D is uncertain. Deletions cut 5 bases from V and 1 base from J, with 3 bases between. The germline CDR1 and CDR2 sequences are SGHTA and FQGNSA. The CDR3 contains 12 residues. The CDR3 loop is CASSQSGNTIYF. In nucleotides, the CDR3 is TGTGCCAGCAGCCAGTCTGGAAACACCATATATTTT. Looking up the rest from reference TRBV7-2 and TRBJ1-3 gives the full variable domain: GAGVSQSPSNKVTEKGKDVELRCDPISGHTALYWYRQSLGQGLEFLIYFQGNSAPDKSGLPSDRFSAERTGGSVSTLTIQRTQQEDSAVYLCASSQSGNTIYFGEGSWLTVV.

The V gene is TRBV9, the J gene TRBJ2-5, with D possibly TRBD2 on 6 matching bases. Trimming shortened V by 0 bases and J by 4 bases, and 10 bases separated the two germline ends. This CDR3 is 14 amino acids long. Germline values: CDR1 SGDLS, CDR2 YYNGEE. The CDR3 region is CASSVANGGETQYF. CDR3 DNA sequence: TGTGCCAGCAGCGTAGCTAACGGGGGAGAGACCCAGTACTTC.

The chain is built from TRBV30 and TRBJ1-3; D may be TRBD1 (6 bases). The CDR3 spans 13 residues. V was pared by 4 bases and J by 4 bases, with 11 bases between. Germline V CDR1 and CDR2: GTSNPN, SVGIG (reference sequence). The CDR3 DNA follows: TGTGCCTGGACTGGGACATCCGGAAACACCATATATTTT. Translating it yields CAWTGTSGNTIYF.

The V gene is TRBV19, the J gene TRBJ2-3; TRBD2 is a possible D gene (6 bases). The CDR3 totals 16 residues. Trimming pared 5 bases from V and 1 base from J, leaving 16 bases between. Germline CDR1 LNHDA, CDR2 SQIVND (reference sequence). In nucleotides, the CDR3 is TGTGCCAGTAGTCCCCGAACGGGGGACGGCACAGATACGCAGTATTTT. Translating gives CASSPRTGDGTDTQYF. The full variable domain, completed using reference TRBV19 and TRBJ2-3, is DGGITQSPKYLFRKEGQNVTLSCEQNLNHDAMYWYRQDPGQGLRLIYYSQIVNDFQKGDIAEGYSVSREKKESFPLTVTSAQKNPTAFYLCASSPRTGDGTDTQYFGPGTRLTVL.

The J gene is TRBJ2-1, the V gene TRBV6-5, with 7 bases lining up with TRBD2. This CDR3 comprises 15 residues. Germline CDR1 MNHEY, CDR2 SVGAGI. V trimming: 6 bases; J trimming: 8 bases; junction bases outside the gene matches: 13. The CDR3 sequence: CASSPQAGKGYEQFF. Here the CDR3 DNA reads TGTGCCAGCAGCCCCCAAGCGGGAAAGGGCTATGAGCAGTTCTTC.

The chain couples TRBV6-4 to TRBJ2-3, with 8 bases identical to TRBD1. The ends lost 3 bases at V and 4 bases at J; junction bases unmatched: 0. Germline-derived CDR1 and CDR2 are MRHNA and SNTAGT. This CDR3 comprises 13 residues. CDR3 in DNA: TGTGCCAGCAGTGAGGACAGGGCAGATACGCAGTATTTT. Translation gives CASSEDRADTQYF.

The gene calls are TRBV18 and TRBJ2-3; 10 bases agree with TRBD1. The J segment lost 3 bases and the V segment lost 3 bases, leaving 6 bases of the junction unmatched. The CDR3 contains 16 residues. CDR1 is KGHSH and CDR2 is LQKENI in the germline V gene. CDR3 region: CASSPGDRGRTDTQYF. The CDR3 coding sequence is TGTGCCAGCTCACCCGGGGACAGGGGAAGAACAGATACGCAGTATTTT.

This chain uses TRBV29-1 with TRBJ2-7, with TRBD1 matching over 8 bases. Germline CDR1 is SQVTM and CDR2 is ANQGSEA. The CDR3 contains 14 residues. Trimming cost V 4 bases and J 4 bases; bases outside gene matches: 9. The CDR3 is CSVVRGTGQYEQYF. The DNA of the CDR3 is TGCAGCGTTGTCAGGGGGACAGGACAATACGAGCAGTACTTC.

CDR3 region: CASSPAGVAYEQYF. In DNA, the CDR3 is TGTGCCAGCAGCCCCGCGGGGGTCGCCTACGAGCAGTACTTC. V gene TRBV7-6 combines with J gene TRBJ2-7; TRBD2 matches 7 bases. V was pared by 5 bases and J by 2 bases, with 6 bases of the junction left unmatched. This CDR3 contains 14 residues. Germline CDR1 is SGHVS and CDR2 is FNYEAQ.

V is TRBV5-4 and J is TRBJ2-3; D gene ambiguous. CDR1 is SGHNT, CDR2 YYREEE, per germline (reference sequence). There are 13 residues in the CDR3. With 0 bases removed from V and 6 bases from J, the gap between germline ends came to 8 bases. The CDR3 region is CASSLDRTDTQYF. Written as DNA, the CDR3 is TGTGCCAGCAGCTTGGATCGTACTGATACGCAGTATTTT.

The rearrangement uses TRBV6-4 and TRBJ2-6; tentative D call: TRBD1 (6 bases). The CDR3 is 17 residues long. Trimming removed 3 bases at V and 0 bases at J, with 12 bases between. CDR1 is MRHNA, CDR2 SNTAGT, per germline. CDR3 protein: CASSDGTGNSGANVLTF. The CDR3 DNA is TGTGCCAGCAGTGATGGTACAGGGAACTCTGGGGCCAACGTCCTGACTTTC.

The chain joins TRBV6-5 to TRBJ1-2; a possible D gene is TRBD1 (5 bases). Germline CDR1 and CDR2: MNHEY and SVGAGI. Trimming took off 5 bases at V and 8 bases at J, with 15 bases between the two ends. CDR3 size: 13 residues. CDR3 sequence: CASSRGLLEGYTF. The CDR3 bases are TGTGCCAGCAGTAGGGGACTCTTGGAGGGCTACACCTTC.

In DNA form, the CDR3 reads TGTGCCAGTAGAAGGGGTTCGAACACCGGGGAGCTGTTTTTT. It translates to CASRRGSNTGELFF. This sequence joins TRBV19 and TRBJ2-2; weak D call: TRBD1 (5 bases). Trimming took off 6 bases at V and 0 bases at J, with 8 bases between the two ends. There are 14 residues in the CDR3. From germline, CDR1 is LNHDA and CDR2 SQIVND (reference sequence).

The chain employs TRBV7-2 and TRBJ2-3; D gene uncertain. The CDR3 has 15 residues. With 1 base removed from V and 0 bases from J, the gap between germline ends came to 8 bases. Germline-derived CDR1 and CDR2 are SGHTA and FQGNSA. In DNA, the CDR3 is TGTGCCAGCAGCTTAGTTGGCGGTAGCACAGATACGCAGTATTTT. This encodes CASSLVGGSTDTQYF. Looking up the rest from reference TRBV7-2 and TRBJ2-3 gives the full variable domain: GAGVSQSPSNKVTEKGKDVELRCDPISGHTALYWYRQSLGQGLEFLIYFQGNSAPDKSGLPSDRFSAERTGGSVSTLTIQRTQQEDSAVYLCASSLVGGSTDTQYFGPGTRLTVL.

The chain carries TRBV7-9 and TRBJ1-2; 8 nucleotides match TRBD1. Germline V gene data show CDR1 as SEHNR and CDR2 as FQNEAQ (reference sequence). The CDR3 totals 16 residues. V lost 2 bases and J lost 5; bases outside the gene matches: 10. For the CDR3, the DNA is TGTGCCAGCAGCTTAACGGTCGACAGGGGCCGGTATGGCTACACCTTC. Residues: CASSLTVDRGRYGYTF.